A single sample is the source of the 24 T cell receptor beta chains below, sequenced in a study of blood T cells in healthy people across ages. Then a second PCR, running roughly 7 to 12 cycles, was carried out with a sample-barcoded 5' primer and a J-beta primer mix. TCRdb used MiXCR to reprocess the 5' RACE reads, holding one entry per CDR3 protein. The repertoire holds some 1,800,000 distinct CDR3 sequences, with around 40% as singletons. The sequencing input was blood. These receptors originate from a human donor in good health.

On this clonotype itself: The junction does not match germline at one end; this may be a read error. The chain employs TRBV5-6 and TRBJ1-5, with 10 positions matching TRBD1. This CDR3 is built from 15 residues. In germline, CDR1 is SGHDT, CDR2 YYEEEE. The CDR3: CASSLGQGMWQPQHF. The CDR3 DNA reads as TGTGCCAGCAGTTTGGGACAGGGGATGTGGCAGCCCCAGCATTTT.

This clonotype was found a few times. The genes are TRBV12-3 or TRBV12-4 and TRBJ1-2; a weak D match, TRBD1 (5 bases). V was shortened by 2 bases and J by 6 bases, with 16 bases between the two germline ends. The CDR3 loop spans 15 amino acids. The CDR3 region has the DNA TGTGCCAGCAGTTTAACCTTCCAGGGATCGGATGGCTACACCTTC. It yields the protein CASSLTFQGSDGYTF.

This clonotype is a singleton in its sample. DNA for the CDR3: TGCAGGGCTGTAGGGTTCTACTACGAGCAGTACTTC. It yields the protein CRAVGFYYEQYF. V and J are TRBV20-1 and TRBJ2-7; D gene ambiguous. CDR1 is DFQATT and CDR2 is SNEGSKA in the germline V gene (reference sequence). The CDR3 extends over 12 amino acids.

The chain carries TRBV24-1 and TRBJ2-2, with D uncertain. The CDR3 extends over 12 amino acids. Germline values: CDR1 KGHDR, CDR2 SFDVKD. The ends were cut back, 9 bases at V and 7 bases at J, with 11 bases in the middle. The CDR3 DNA reads as TGTGCCACCGCGAATAGCCTCGGGGAGCTGTTTTTT. Translating gives CATANSLGELFF.

The rearrangement joins TRBV20-1 to TRBJ2-1; 14 bases line up with TRBD2. Per germline, CDR1 DFQATT and CDR2 SNEGSKA (reference sequence). The CDR3 has 14 amino acids. V was clipped by 3 bases and J by 12 bases; unmatched bases: 7. This CDR3 is CSARGLAGDGGQFF. CDR3 bases: TGCAGTGCTAGGGGACTAGCGGGGGACGGGGGGCAGTTCTTC.

DNA for the CDR3: TGTGCCAGCAGCTTATCGACTATCGGGACAGGGCGCGGCTACACCTTC. Protein product: CASSLSTIGTGRGYTF. The rearrangement joins TRBV11-2 to TRBJ1-2; 9 nucleotides match TRBD1. Trimming at V came to 2 bases and at J to 8 bases, leaving 12 bases not matched to a gene. Germline CDR1 and CDR2: SGHAT and FQNNGV. The CDR3 is 16 amino acids.

This clonotype has only a few counts. Just one base apart from a much larger clone, this may be a read error. The genes are TRBV3-1 and TRBJ2-7; D uncertain. CDR1 and CDR2 from the germline V gene are LGHDT and YNNKEL (reference sequence). The CDR3 spans 11 residues. The V end was cut by 2 bases, the J end by 4 bases, with 3 bases between. CDR3 nucleotides: TGTGCCAGCAGCCAAATGTACGAGCAGTACTTC. Its translation is CASSQMYEQYF.

The chain has TRBV5-5 and TRBJ2-1; unclear D gene. The CDR3 has 18 residues. The ends were cut back, 4 bases at V and 1 base at J, with 21 bases in the middle. Germline V lookup: CDR1 SGHKS, CDR2 YYEKEE (reference sequence). CDR3 residues: CASSPRKTLEISYNEQFF. The CDR3 DNA sequence: TGTGCCAGCAGCCCGAGAAAGACCCTAGAGATATCCTACAATGAGCAGTTCTTC.

This chain links TRBV7-2 with TRBJ2-3; D possibly corresponds to TRBD2 (7 bases). The germline CDR1 and CDR2 sequences are SGHTA and FQGNSA. This CDR3 contains 18 residues. Trimming stripped 4 bases from V and 0 bases from J, with 20 bases between. The CDR3 DNA reads TGTGCCAGCAGCTACGGGTTTGGCGGGGGCAGAAGCACAGATACGCAGTATTTT. Its translation: CASSYGFGGGRSTDTQYF.

This sequence joins TRBV29-1 and TRBJ1-2; TRBD1 matches at 7 bases. The CDR3 is 17 residues long. Germline CDR1 is SQVTM and CDR2 is ANQGSEA. The V gene end was trimmed by 3 bases and the J gene end by 6 bases; junction bases not matched to a gene: 19. The CDR3 DNA is TGCAGCGTTGATGGCCGGCGCGACCGGGGACAGATGGATGGCTACACCTTC. Its translation is CSVDGRRDRGQMDGYTF.

DNA of the CDR3: TGCGCCAGCAGCCAAGGTTCGGGCTCGCCCCAGCATTTT. It is translated as CASSQGSGSPQHF. The chain links TRBV4-1 to TRBJ1-5, with D unclear. V was pared by 1 base and J by 9 bases, with 10 bases between. From germline, CDR1 is MGHRA and CDR2 YSYEKL. The CDR3 covers 13 residues.

There are many counts of this clonotype. The CDR3 DNA follows: TGTGCCAGCAGCTTAAGGACTAGCACAGATACGCAGTATTTT. The encoded protein is CASSLRTSTDTQYF. V usage is TRBV12-3 or TRBV12-4 and J usage is TRBJ2-3, with D possibly being TRBD2 (5 bases). Trimming stripped 6 bases from V and 0 bases from J, with 10 bases between. The length of the CDR3 is 14 residues.

A note on this clonotype: A single base separates this from a much larger clone, so it may be a read error. V and J are TRBV10-3 and TRBJ1-2; the match to TRBD1 covers 7 bases. The CDR3 is made up of 13 amino acids. Germline lookup yields CDR1 ENHRY and CDR2 SYGVKD. In DNA form, the CDR3 reads TGTGCCGTCAGCAAAGGGGGCGAGTATGGCTACACCTTC. This gives the protein CAVSKGGEYGYTF.

The J gene is TRBJ2-7, the V gene TRBV20-1; possibly TRBD1 or TRBD2 for D (5 bases each). CDR3 length: 13 residues. The V gene lost 3 bases and the J gene lost 0 bases, with 9 bases spanning the gap. The germline V gene encodes CDR1 DFQATT and CDR2 SNEGSKA (reference sequence). CDR3 DNA sequence: TGCAGTGCTAGTGGGACCCGCTCCTACGAGCAGTACTTC. This codes for CSASGTRSYEQYF.

This clonotype turned up a few times. J is TRBJ2-3 and V is TRBV9; 15 bases agree with TRBD2. Germline V CDR1 and CDR2: SGDLS, YYNGEE. The CDR3 is made up of 17 amino acids. V lost 4 bases, J lost 4 bases, and 7 bases stayed unmatched. The CDR3 bases are TGTGCCAGCAGCCATTCGGGACTAGCGGGGGGTGCAGATACGCAGTATTTT. It encodes CASSHSGLAGGADTQYF. The full variable domain, with the rest looked up from reference TRBV9 and TRBJ2-3, is DSGVTQTPKHLITATGQRVTLRCSPRSGDLSVYWYQQSLDQGLQFLIQYYNGEERAKGNILERFSAQQFPDLHSELNLSSLELGDSALYFCASSHSGLAGGADTQYFGPGTRLTVL.

A remark on this clonotype: A junction boundary mismatches the germline segment, possibly from a read error. The CDR3 nucleotides read TGTGCCAGCAGCAAAGGGGCGGGGGGGCCTGGTTTAACAGATACGCGGTATTTT. Translation gives CASSKGAGGPGLTDTRYF. The chain couples TRBV27 to TRBJ2-3, with TRBD2 matching over 9 bases. Germline V CDR1 and CDR2: MNHEY, SMNVEV (reference sequence). CDR3 length equals 18 residues.

There are a few counts of this clonotype. J is TRBJ2-5 and V is TRBV25-1; D gene ambiguous. Germline loops: CDR1 MGHDK, CDR2 SYGVNS. This CDR3 contains 14 residues. V dropped 6 bases and J dropped 1 base, with 12 bases sitting between them. The CDR3 DNA sequence: TGTGCCAGCAGCGAAGGAGTAGCCCAAGAGACCCAGTACTTC. It is translated as CASSEGVAQETQYF.

This clonotype was seen only a few times. The CDR3 loop reads CASSSLGTVIQPQHF. DNA for the CDR3: TGTGCCAGCAGCTCCCTTGGGACAGTCATTCAGCCCCAGCATTTT. The J gene is TRBJ1-5, the V gene TRBV7-2, with 7 nucleotides matching TRBD1. The CDR3 runs to 15 residues. Germline CDR1 SGHTA, CDR2 FQGNSA. With 4 bases clipped from V and 6 bases from J, the junction kept 9 bases outside the gene matches.

The chain carries TRBV7-2 and TRBJ2-5, with unresolved D. The germline CDR1 and CDR2 sequences are SGHTA and FQGNSA. The CDR3 totals 13 residues. The V and J ends lost 5 bases and 4 bases respectively, with 11 bases between them. In nucleotides, the CDR3 is TGTGCCAGCAGCATTACAGCCGGAGAGACCCAGTACTTC. Translated, it gives CASSITAGETQYF.

V usage is TRBV4-3 and J usage is TRBJ2-7; D is possibly TRBD2 (6 bases). V dropped 0 bases and J dropped 2 bases, with 17 bases sitting between them. The CDR3 runs to 17 residues. Germline V gives CDR1 LGHNA, CDR2 YSLEER. This CDR3 is CASSQDFGGYETYEQYF. The CDR3 DNA sequence: TGCGCCAGCAGCCAAGACTTTGGAGGGTACGAGACCTACGAGCAGTACTTC.

This clonotype was detected only a few times. For the CDR3, the DNA is TGTGCCAGCAGCACCACGACAGGGGGTATCTCTGGGGCCAACGTCCTGACTTTC. This encodes CASSTTTGGISGANVLTF. The V gene is TRBV9, the J gene TRBJ2-6; TRBD1 aligns across 9 bases. CDR3 length equals 18 residues. Looked up from germline, CDR1 is SGDLS and CDR2 is YYNGEE. V was clipped by 4 bases and J by 0 bases; unmatched bases: 8.

This clonotype has only a few counts. V is TRBV7-2 and J is TRBJ2-5; D unclear. Germline CDR1 is SGHTA and CDR2 is FQGNSA. The CDR3 runs to 16 residues. Trimming took 0 bases from V and 1 from J, leaving 12 bases between them. DNA of the CDR3: TGTGCCAGCAGCTTAGCCGGAGCGCCCATCCAAGAGACCCAGTACTTC. Translation: CASSLAGAPIQETQYF.

The chain has TRBV28 and TRBJ2-1; 8 bases are a match to TRBD2. Germline lookup yields CDR1 MDHEN and CDR2 SYDVKM. This CDR3 is 17 amino acids long. Germline trimming cut 3 bases from V and 7 bases from J; bases unmatched to any gene: 14. The CDR3 loop is CASSFYSGKREQNEQFF. Written as DNA, the CDR3 is TGTGCCAGCAGTTTCTACTCGGGGAAGCGGGAGCAGAATGAGCAGTTCTTC.

The chain uses TRBV7-8 and TRBJ2-7; 9 positions match TRBD2. The J call may be wrong; the DNA end is better matched by TRBJ2-5. From germline, CDR1 is SGHVS and CDR2 FQNEAQ. The CDR3 runs 19 residues. The CDR3 DNA reads TGTGCCAGCAGCTTAGCATTCGGTAAAGCGGGGGGCCTCCAAGAGACCCAGTACTTC. This encodes CASSLAFGKAGGLQETQYF.